The 29 T cell receptor beta chains reported below all come from one sample, sequenced in a study of blood T cell repertoires in COVID-19. This table comes from immunoSEQ multiplex PCR, and its TCRdb copy is limited to in-frame clones, with some not included. The sample records over 110,000 clones, about 76% being singletons. Source material: peripheral blood. These receptors were taken from an older man with acute or convalescent COVID-19.

The rearrangement uses TRBV3-1 (or the pseudogene TRBV3-2) and TRBJ1-2; no clear D. The V and J ends lost 11 bases and 4 bases respectively, with 14 bases between them. The CDR3 covers 12 residues. Germline CDR1 is LGHDT and CDR2 is YNNKEL (reference sequence). The CDR3 reads CASTTGGYGYTF. Here the CDR3 DNA reads TGTGCCTCTACGACTGGAGGCTATGGCTACACCTTC.

The genes are TRBV11-3 and TRBJ2-3, with 7 bases matching TRBD1. Germline lookup yields CDR1 SGHNT and CDR2 YENEEA. There are 19 residues in the CDR3. The V and J ends lost 1 base and 0 bases, in that order; junction bases with no gene match: 13. CDR3 sequence reads: CASSLAIDRAKTSTDTQYF. The DNA of the CDR3 is TGTGCCAGCAGCTTAGCTATCGACAGGGCTAAAACTAGCACAGATACGCAGTATTTT.

The V and J genes are TRBV28 and TRBJ2-4; TRBD1 is a possible D gene (5 bases). This CDR3 has 14 amino acids. Trimming took off 8 bases at V and 0 bases at J, with 11 bases between the two ends. The germline V gene encodes CDR1 MDHEN and CDR2 SYDVKM. The CDR3 loop is CASVGLLAKNIQYF. Here the CDR3 DNA reads TGTGCCAGCGTGGGGCTCCTAGCCAAAAACATTCAGTACTTC.

The rearrangement joins TRBV18 to TRBJ1-4; D is unresolved. The V and J ends lost 6 bases and 0 bases respectively, with 17 bases between them. The CDR3 totals 17 residues. Germline values: CDR1 KGHSH, CDR2 LQKENI. Here the CDR3 reads CASSRRDGGATNEKLFF. CDR3 nucleotides: TGTGCCAGCTCCCGGCGAGACGGCGGTGCAACTAATGAAAAACTGTTTTTT.

This clone is categorized as medium-sized (0.01 to 0.1%). This sample includes further DNA sequences coding for the same CDR3. The chain combines TRBV9 with TRBJ1-3; D perhaps matches TRBD1 (5 bases). Germline V gene sequence: CDR1 SGDLS, CDR2 YYNGEE. The CDR3 runs to 15 residues. V lost 0 bases and J 3 bases, leaving 10 bases between the germline ends. CDR3 region: CASSVEGADGNTIYF. The CDR3 DNA reads TGTGCCAGCAGCGTAGAAGGGGCTGATGGAAACACCATATATTTT.

The chain links TRBV4-3 to TRBJ1-2, with a tentative D call TRBD1 (5 bases). Trimming removed 4 bases from V and 6 bases from J, with 18 bases in between. In germline, CDR1 is LGHNA, CDR2 YSLEER. The CDR3 runs 15 residues. CDR3 DNA: TGCGCCAGCAGCCTAGGCAGCAGGGTGATGGATGGCTACACCTTC. Amino acids: CASSLGSRVMDGYTF.

The chain links TRBV18 to TRBJ1-1; D is perhaps TRBD1 (6 bases). The CDR3 is made up of 14 amino acids. The germline V gene has CDR1 KGHSH and CDR2 LQKENI. Between the trimmed V and J ends, which lost 2 bases and 4 bases, there was a span of 11 bases. CDR3 loop: CASSPDTGSTEAFF. The DNA of the CDR3 is TGTGCCAGCTCACCAGATACAGGGAGCACTGAAGCTTTCTTT. The variable domain in full, with the rest retrieved from reference TRBV18 and TRBJ1-1, is NAGVMQNPRHLVRRRGQEARLRCSPMKGHSHVYWYRQLPEEGLKFMVYLQKENIIDESGMPKERFSAEFPKEGPSILRIQQVVRGDSAAYFCASSPDTGSTEAFFGQGTRLTVV.

The rearrangement uses TRBV7-3 and TRBJ2-1; 12 bases are a match to TRBD2. V lost 5 bases and J lost 8; bases outside the gene matches: 7. Per germline, CDR1 SGHTA and CDR2 FQGTGA. CDR3 length equals 15 residues. CDR3 nucleotides: TGTGCCAGCAGCACTGCTAGCGGGGGGGCTTATGAGCAGTTCTTC. It codes for CASSTASGGAYEQFF.

The chain has TRBV18 and TRBJ1-1; 7 bases agree with TRBD1. The junction had 7 bases not matched to a gene; V was cut back by 3 bases and J by 0 bases. Germline CDR1 and CDR2: KGHSH and LQKENI. The CDR3 runs 16 residues. In nucleotides, the CDR3 is TGTGCCAGCTCACCCCAACGACAGGGAATGAACACTGAAGCTTTCTTT. It encodes CASSPQRQGMNTEAFF.

The chain combines TRBV5-4 with TRBJ1-4; 7 nucleotides align to TRBD1. The CDR3 spans 15 residues. Trimming removed 4 bases from V and 4 bases from J; junction bases left unmatched: 7. CDR1 is SGHNT and CDR2 is YYREEE in the germline V gene (reference sequence). Written as DNA, the CDR3 is TGTGCCAGCAGCGCAGCCGGGACAGTTAATGAAAAACTGTTTTTT. Protein: CASSAAGTVNEKLFF.

The genes are TRBV7-2 and TRBJ2-7; 8 positions agree with TRBD2. V lost 3 bases to trimming and J lost 3 bases; unmatched junction nucleotides: 7. Germline values: CDR1 SGHTA, CDR2 FQGNSA. The CDR3 spans 15 residues. The CDR3 DNA reads as TGTGCCAGCAGCTTCGGGAGCGGGGGTAGCTACGAGCAGTACTTC. Protein: CASSFGSGGSYEQYF.

This clone was detected only a few times. The genes are TRBV2 and TRBJ1-6; 9 nucleotides align to TRBD1. Germline assignment: CDR1 SNHLY and CDR2 FYNNEI. V gave up 6 bases and J gave up 11 bases; unmatched junction bases: 2. The CDR3 loop spans 12 amino acids. CDR3 loop: CASRQGATPLHF. In DNA, the CDR3 is TGTGCCAGCAGACAGGGGGCGACACCCCTCCACTTT.

The table lists this clone with a count of one. This chain connects TRBV2 to TRBJ2-4; 7 positions match TRBD2. Per germline, CDR1 SNHLY and CDR2 FYNNEI. Trimming took 6 bases from V and 6 from J; bases not matched to a gene: 11. The CDR3 has 15 residues. The CDR3 nucleotides read TGTGCCAGCAGCGCCAGCGGGGTCCGGGCAAACATTCAGTACTTC. It yields the protein CASSASGVRANIQYF.

The rearrangement uses TRBV18 and TRBJ2-2; D may be TRBD2 (6 bases). Trimming removed 4 bases at V and 6 bases at J, with 18 bases between. Germline values: CDR1 KGHSH, CDR2 LQKENI. The CDR3 runs 16 residues. The CDR3, as DNA: TGTGCCAGCTCACTGTTAGGGACTCCGGTCGCCGGGGAGCTGTTTTTT. It codes for CASSLLGTPVAGELFF.

The V and J genes are TRBV4-3 and TRBJ2-2; possible D gene TRBD2, 5 bases. Germline CDR1 reads LGHNA; CDR2 reads YSLEER. This CDR3 has 15 amino acids. The V end lost 4 bases, the J end lost 6 bases, and 15 bases lay between the germline ends. The CDR3 DNA reads as TGCGCCAGCAGCCGGGAGAAATGGGCTGCCGGGGAGCTGTTTTTT. Translated, it gives CASSREKWAAGELFF.

This chain links TRBV6-2 or TRBV6-3 with TRBJ2-4; TRBD2 matches 11 bases. CDR3 length: 16 amino acids. The V gene's germline CDR1 is MNHEY and CDR2 SVGEGT. The ends lost 0 bases at V and 9 bases at J; junction bases unmatched: 7. The CDR3 nucleotides are TGTGCCAGCAGTTACTCGATAGCGGGGGGGCCCGGCATTCAGTACTTC. This translates into CASSYSIAGGPGIQYF.

The chain couples TRBV7-2 to TRBJ2-7, with D perhaps matching TRBD1 (6 bases). With 1 base removed from V and 5 bases from J, the gap between germline ends came to 12 bases. The CDR3 sequence is 14 residues long. From germline, CDR1 is SGHTA and CDR2 FQGNSA. This CDR3 reads CASSLVRGADEQYF. CDR3 nucleotides: TGTGCCAGCAGCTTAGTCAGGGGCGCGGACGAGCAGTACTTC.

This chain connects TRBV27 to TRBJ2-1; D uncertain. The V end was cut by 0 bases, the J end by 13 bases, with 13 bases between. CDR3 size: 13 residues. Germline assignment: CDR1 MNHEY and CDR2 SMNVEV (reference sequence). CDR3 nucleotide sequence: TGTGCCAGCAGTTTATCCGTTGTTAACATACAGTTCTTC. Translation: CASSLSVVNIQFF.

The table lists this clone with many counts. Sequence at one end of the junction differs from germline and may be a read error. V is TRBV7-9 and J is TRBJ1-4, with D unresolved. Germline loops: CDR1 SEHNR, CDR2 FQNEAQ (reference sequence). This CDR3 has 13 residues. As DNA, the CDR3 is TGTGCCAGCAGCTTAGATACTACTGAAAAACTGTTTTTT. Translated: CASSLDTTEKLFF.

With regard to this clone: Other DNA variants within this sample encode the same CDR3. The rearrangement joins TRBV7-2 to TRBJ2-2, with 11 bases that match TRBD2. Trimming removed 5 bases from V and 6 bases from J; junction bases left unmatched: 5. Per the germline V gene, CDR1 is SGHTA and CDR2 is FQGNSA. CDR3 length equals 15 residues. The CDR3 DNA follows: TGTGCCAGCAGCCTTCGACTAGCGGGGTCCGGGGAGCTGTTTTTT. Its protein is CASSLRLAGSGELFF.

This chain joins TRBV5-1 and TRBJ2-2; possibly TRBD1 for D (6 bases). V dropped 2 bases and J dropped 1 base, with 6 bases sitting between them. The CDR3 runs to 14 residues. The germline V gene encodes CDR1 SGHRS and CDR2 YFSETQ. CDR3: CASSLQGNTGELFF. The CDR3 bases are TGCGCCAGCAGCTTACAGGGGAACACCGGGGAGCTGTTTTTT. Full variable domain (rest looked up from reference TRBV5-1 and TRBJ2-2): KAGVTQTPRYLIKTRGQQVTLSCSPISGHRSVSWYQQTPGQGLQFLFEYFSETQRNKGNFPGRFSGRQFSNSRSEMNVSTLELGDSALYLCASSLQGNTGELFFGEGSRLTVL.

V gene TRBV19 combines with J gene TRBJ2-1; 10 bases line up with TRBD1. Trimming removed 0 bases from V and 7 bases from J; junction bases left unmatched: 9. Germline CDR1 reads LNHDA; CDR2 reads SQIVND (reference sequence). The CDR3 extends over 17 amino acids. This CDR3 reads CASSIDPPRDRGNEQFF. CDR3 coding DNA: TGTGCCAGTAGTATAGATCCCCCCCGGGACAGGGGTAATGAGCAGTTCTTC.

This clone showed up just a few times. CDR3 residues: CASSSGQGDRRAFF. Written as DNA, the CDR3 is TGTGCCAGCAGCTCCGGACAGGGGGATCGGCGAGCTTTCTTT. The chain joins TRBV7-3 to TRBJ1-1; the match to TRBD1 covers 10 bases. The CDR3 consists of 14 residues. The trim removed 4 bases at V and 10 bases at J, leaving 9 bases unmatched. CDR1 and CDR2 from the germline V gene are SGHTA and FQGTGA.

The chain couples TRBV7-2 to TRBJ2-3; 14 positions match TRBD2. CDR3 length equals 18 residues. Looked up from germline, CDR1 is SGHTA and CDR2 is FQGNSA. The V gene end was trimmed by 0 bases and the J gene end by 4 bases; junction bases not matched to a gene: 6. The CDR3 bases are TGTGCCAGCAGCTTAGCCGGACTAGCGGGGGGCAAAGCAGATACGCAGTATTTT. The encoded protein is CASSLAGLAGGKADTQYF.

The chain has TRBV5-5 and TRBJ1-3, with D possibly matching TRBD1 (5 bases). Germline V gene lookup returns CDR1 SGHKS and CDR2 YYEKEE (reference sequence). The CDR3 has 15 residues. Trimming removed 0 bases at V and 0 bases at J, with 7 bases between. DNA of the CDR3: TGTGCCAGCAGCTTGGCGGGGGTCTCTGGAAACACCATATATTTT. It specifies CASSLAGVSGNTIYF.

The rearrangement joins TRBV3-1 (or the pseudogene TRBV3-2) to TRBJ1-2, with D unresolved. Germline values: CDR1 LGHDT, CDR2 YNNKEL (reference sequence). This CDR3 is 14 amino acids long. V was clipped by 1 base and J by 4 bases, with 10 bases between them. The CDR3 region is CASSQGVSTYGYTF. CDR3 nucleotides: TGTGCCAGCAGCCAAGGCGTTAGTACCTATGGCTACACCTTC.

This chain joins TRBV5-1 and TRBJ2-2, with 8 bases identical to TRBD2. The germline gives CDR1 SGHRS, CDR2 YFSETQ. This CDR3 region has 15 residues. With V trimmed by 4 bases and J by 5 bases, 7 bases remained unmatched. The CDR3 loop is CASSLLAGYTGELFF. CDR3 DNA: TGCGCCAGCAGCCTCTTAGCGGGGTATACCGGGGAGCTGTTTTTT.

The chain couples TRBV9 to TRBJ1-5; D uncertain. Germline-derived CDR1 and CDR2 are SGDLS and YYNGEE. V lost 0 bases and J lost 5, with 9 bases in between. The CDR3 has 14 amino acids. CDR3 sequence: CASSVDVVDQPQHF. CDR3 coding DNA: TGTGCCAGCAGCGTAGACGTGGTAGATCAGCCCCAGCATTTT.

The chain uses TRBV7-9 and TRBJ2-3; D gene unclear. Looked up from germline, CDR1 is SEHNR and CDR2 is FQNEAQ (reference sequence). The CDR3 loop spans 14 amino acids. Between the trimmed V and J ends, which lost 1 base and 8 bases, there was a span of 13 bases. The CDR3 nucleotides read TGTGCCAGCAGCTTAGGTTTTAGTGGAGTTACGCAGTATTTT. Translating gives CASSLGFSGVTQYF.